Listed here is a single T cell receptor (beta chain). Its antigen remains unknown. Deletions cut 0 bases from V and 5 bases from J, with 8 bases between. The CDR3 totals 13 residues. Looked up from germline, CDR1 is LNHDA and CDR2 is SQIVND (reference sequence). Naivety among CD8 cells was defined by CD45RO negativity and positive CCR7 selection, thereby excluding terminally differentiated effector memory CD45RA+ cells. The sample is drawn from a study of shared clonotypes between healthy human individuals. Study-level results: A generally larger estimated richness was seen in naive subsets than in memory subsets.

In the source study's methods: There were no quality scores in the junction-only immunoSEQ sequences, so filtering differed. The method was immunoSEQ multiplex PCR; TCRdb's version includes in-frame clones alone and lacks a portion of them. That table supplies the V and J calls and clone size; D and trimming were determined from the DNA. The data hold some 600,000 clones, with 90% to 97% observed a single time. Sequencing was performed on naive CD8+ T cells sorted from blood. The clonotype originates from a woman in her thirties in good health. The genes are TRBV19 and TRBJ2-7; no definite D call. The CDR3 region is CASSIDPENEQYF. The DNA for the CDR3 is TGTGCCAGTAGTATAGATCCTGAGAACGAGCAGTACTTC.